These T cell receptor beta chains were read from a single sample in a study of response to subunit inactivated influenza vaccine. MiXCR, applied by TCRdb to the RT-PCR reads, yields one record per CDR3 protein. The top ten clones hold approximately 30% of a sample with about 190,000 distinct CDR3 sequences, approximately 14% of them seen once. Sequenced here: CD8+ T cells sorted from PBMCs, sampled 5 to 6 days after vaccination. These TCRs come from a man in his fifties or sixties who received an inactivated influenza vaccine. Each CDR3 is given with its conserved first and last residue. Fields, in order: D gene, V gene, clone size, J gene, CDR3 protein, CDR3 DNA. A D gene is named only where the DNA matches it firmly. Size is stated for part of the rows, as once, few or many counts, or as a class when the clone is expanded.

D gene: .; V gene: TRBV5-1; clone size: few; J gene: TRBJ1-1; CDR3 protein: CASSLVVNTEVFF; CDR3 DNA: TGCGCCAGCAGCTTGGTCGTAAACACTGAAGTTTTCTTT
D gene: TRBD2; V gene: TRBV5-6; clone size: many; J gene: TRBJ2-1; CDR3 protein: CASSLGGLAALRAQFF; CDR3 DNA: TGTGCCAGCAGCTTGGGGGGACTAGCGGCCCTAAGGGCGCAGTTCTTC
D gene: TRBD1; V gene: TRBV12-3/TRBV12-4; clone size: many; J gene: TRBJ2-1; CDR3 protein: CASSSRAHRSGTGIGGEQFF; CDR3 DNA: TGTGCCAGCAGTTCCCGAGCACACCGATCGGGGACAGGGATTGGTGGTGAGCAGTTCTTC
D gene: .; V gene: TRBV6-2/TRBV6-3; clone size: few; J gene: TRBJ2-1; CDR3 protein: CASSSRDLEGVEQFF; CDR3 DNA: TGTGCCAGCAGTTCCCGGGACCTGGAGGGTGTTGAGCAGTTCTTC
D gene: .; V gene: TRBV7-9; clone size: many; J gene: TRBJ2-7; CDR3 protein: CASSLTAYEQYF; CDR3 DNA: TGTGCCAGCAGCTTAACAGCCTACGAGCAGTACTTC
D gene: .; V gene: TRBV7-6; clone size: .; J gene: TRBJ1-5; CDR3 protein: CASSLGHTNQPQHF; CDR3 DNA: TGTGCCAGCAGCTTAGGGCACACCAATCAGCCCCAGCATTTT
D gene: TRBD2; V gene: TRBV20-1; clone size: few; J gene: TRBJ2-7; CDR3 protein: CSARGGDTYYEQYF; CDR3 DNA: TGCAGTGCTAGGGGGGGGGATACCTATTACGAGCAGTACTTC
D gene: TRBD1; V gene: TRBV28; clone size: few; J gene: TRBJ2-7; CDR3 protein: CASSTPGQGSYEQYF; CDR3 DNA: TGTGCCAGCAGTACACCGGGACAGGGTTCCTACGAGCAGTACTTC
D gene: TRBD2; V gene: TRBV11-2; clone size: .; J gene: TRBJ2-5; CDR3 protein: CASSLTSGDAGETQYF; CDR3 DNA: TGTGCCAGCAGCTTAACTAGCGGGGACGCAGGCGAGACCCAGTACTTC
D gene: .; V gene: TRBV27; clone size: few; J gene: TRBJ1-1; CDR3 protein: CASSLSIEGHMNTEAFF; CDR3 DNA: TGTGCCAGCAGTTTATCGATAGAGGGGCACATGAACACTGAAGCTTTCTTT
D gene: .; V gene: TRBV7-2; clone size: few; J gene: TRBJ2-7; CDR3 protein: CASSPNLGEEIPYEQYF; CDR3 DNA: TGTGCCAGCAGCCCCAACCTAGGGGAGGAGATACCCTACGAGCAGTACTTC
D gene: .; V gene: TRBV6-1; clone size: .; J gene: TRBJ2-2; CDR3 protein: CASTKSVGSDTGELFF; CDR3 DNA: TGTGCCAGCACGAAGAGTGTAGGAAGTGACACCGGGGAGCTGTTTTTT
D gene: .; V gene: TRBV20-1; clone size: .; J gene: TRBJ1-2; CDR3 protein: CSARARGGYTF; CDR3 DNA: TGCAGTGCTAGAGCCCGCGGTGGCTACACCTTC
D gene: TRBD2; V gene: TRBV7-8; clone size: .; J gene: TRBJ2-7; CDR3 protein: CASSLAYGGTSLYEQYF; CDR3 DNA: TGTGCCAGCAGCTTAGCTTATGGGGGGACTAGCCTCTACGAGCAGTACTTC
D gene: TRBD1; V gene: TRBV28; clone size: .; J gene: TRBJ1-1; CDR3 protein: CASSRLQGAVEAFF; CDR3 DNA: TGTGCCAGCAGTAGGCTACAGGGGGCGGTTGAAGCTTTCTTT
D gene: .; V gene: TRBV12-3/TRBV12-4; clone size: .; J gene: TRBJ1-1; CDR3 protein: CASQVLVNTEAFF; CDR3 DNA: TGTGCCAGCCAAGTACTCGTGAACACTGAAGCTTTCTTT
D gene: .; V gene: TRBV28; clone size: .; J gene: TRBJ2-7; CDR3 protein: CAVKRPATTYEQYF; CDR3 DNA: TGTGCCGTTAAGAGACCAGCCACCACGTACGAGCAGTACTTC
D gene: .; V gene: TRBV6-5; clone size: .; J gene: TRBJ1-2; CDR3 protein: CASSYEGRSRDGYTF; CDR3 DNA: TGTGCCAGCAGTTACGAGGGACGGAGCCGGGATGGCTACACCTTC
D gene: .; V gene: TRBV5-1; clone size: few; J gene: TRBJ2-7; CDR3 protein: CASSFGGTAEQYF; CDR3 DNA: TGCGCCAGCAGCTTTGGGGGGACCGCCGAGCAGTACTTC
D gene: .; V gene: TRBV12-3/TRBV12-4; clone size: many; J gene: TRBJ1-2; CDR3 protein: CASSSGVGSGPYGYTF; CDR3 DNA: TGTGCCAGCAGTTCGGGGGTGGGCAGCGGACCCTATGGCTACACCTTC
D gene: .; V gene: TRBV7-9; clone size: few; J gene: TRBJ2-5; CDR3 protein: CASSPRLGGQETQYF; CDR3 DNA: TGTGCCAGCAGCCCCCGGTTGGGTGGGCAAGAGACCCAGTACTTC
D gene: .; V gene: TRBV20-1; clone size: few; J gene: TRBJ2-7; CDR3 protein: CSARNEGGYEQYF; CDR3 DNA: TGCAGTGCTAGAAACGAAGGGGGCTACGAGCAGTACTTC
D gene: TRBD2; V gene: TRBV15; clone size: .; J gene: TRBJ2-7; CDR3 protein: CATSSVAGRSSYEQYF; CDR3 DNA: TGTGCCACCAGCAGCGTAGCGGGTAGGAGCTCCTACGAGCAGTACTTC
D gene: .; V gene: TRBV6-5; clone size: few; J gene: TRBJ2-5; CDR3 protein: CASSYFAGQETQYF; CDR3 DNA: TGTGCCAGCAGTTATTTTGCGGGGCAAGAGACCCAGTACTTC
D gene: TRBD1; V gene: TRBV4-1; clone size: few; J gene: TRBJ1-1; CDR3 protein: CASSRPTGVTEAFF; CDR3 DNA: TGCGCCAGCAGCCGCCCCACAGGGGTCACTGAAGCTTTCTTT
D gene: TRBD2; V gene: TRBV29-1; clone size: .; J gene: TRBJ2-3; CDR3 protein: CSVGPRLAGLYF; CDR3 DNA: TGCAGCGTTGGGCCCAGACTAGCGGGCCTGTATTTT
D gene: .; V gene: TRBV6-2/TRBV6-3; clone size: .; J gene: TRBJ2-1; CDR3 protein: CASSYEETRYNEQFF; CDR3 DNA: TGTGCCAGCAGTTACGAAGAGACTCGCTACAATGAGCAGTTCTTC
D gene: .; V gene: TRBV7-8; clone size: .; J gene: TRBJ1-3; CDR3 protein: CASSLATGGGNTIYF; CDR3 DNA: TGTGCCAGCAGCTTAGCTACGGGGGGTGGAAACACCATATATTTT
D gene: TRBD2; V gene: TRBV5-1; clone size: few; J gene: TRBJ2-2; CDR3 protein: CASSFRRGGPGELFF; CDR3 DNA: TGCGCCAGCAGCTTCCGCCGGGGGGGCCCCGGGGAGCTGTTTTTT
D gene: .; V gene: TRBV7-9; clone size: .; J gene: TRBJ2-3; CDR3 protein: CASSLDAGADTQYF; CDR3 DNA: TGTGCCAGCAGTTTGGATGCGGGCGCAGATACGCAGTATTTT
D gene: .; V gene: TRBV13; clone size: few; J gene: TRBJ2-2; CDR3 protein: CASRLGSGTMNGELFF; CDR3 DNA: TGTGCCAGCAGACTAGGATCCGGGACGATGAACGGGGAGCTGTTTTTT
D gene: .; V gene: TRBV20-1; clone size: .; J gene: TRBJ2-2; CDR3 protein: CSARQLRGTGELFF; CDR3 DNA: TGCAGTGCTAGACAACTAAGAGGCACCGGGGAGCTGTTTTTT
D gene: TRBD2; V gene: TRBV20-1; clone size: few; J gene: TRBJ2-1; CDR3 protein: CSATYYIGLAGSGEQFF; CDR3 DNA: TGCAGTGCTACGTATTATATTGGACTAGCGGGATCGGGTGAGCAGTTCTTC
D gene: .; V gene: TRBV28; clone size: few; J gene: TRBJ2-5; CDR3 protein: CASSSGLAVGETQYF; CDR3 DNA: TGTGCCAGCAGTTCGGGGCTAGCCGTAGGGGAGACCCAGTACTTC
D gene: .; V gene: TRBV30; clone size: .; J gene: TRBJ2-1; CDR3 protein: CAWSLQTYNEQFF; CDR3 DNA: TGTGCCTGGAGTTTACAGACCTACAATGAGCAGTTCTTC
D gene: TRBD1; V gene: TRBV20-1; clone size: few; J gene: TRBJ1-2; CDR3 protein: CSAPGQHNYGYTF; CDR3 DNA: TGCAGTGCCCCGGGACAGCATAACTATGGCTACACCTTC
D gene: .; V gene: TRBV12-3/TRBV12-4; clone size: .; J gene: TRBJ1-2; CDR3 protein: CASSFNYGYTF; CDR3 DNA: TGTGCCAGCAGTTTTAACTATGGCTACACCTTC
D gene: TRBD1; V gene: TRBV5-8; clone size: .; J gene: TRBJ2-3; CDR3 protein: CASSLGARGFSDTQYF; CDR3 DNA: TGTGCCAGCAGCCTAGGTGCCAGGGGGTTCTCAGATACGCAGTATTTT
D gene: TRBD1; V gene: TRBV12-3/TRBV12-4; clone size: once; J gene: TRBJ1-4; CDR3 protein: CASSLTGGGEKLFF; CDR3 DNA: TGTGCCAGCAGCCTGACAGGGGGAGGTGAAAAACTGTTTTTT
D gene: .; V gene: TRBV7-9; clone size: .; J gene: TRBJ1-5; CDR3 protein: CASSFGPSLLGNQPQHF; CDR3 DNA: TGTGCCAGCAGCTTCGGACCCTCCCTCCTAGGCAATCAGCCCCAGCATTTT
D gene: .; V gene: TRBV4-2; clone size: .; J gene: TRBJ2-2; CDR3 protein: CASSQSYPLSIGLFF; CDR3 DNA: TGTGCCAGCAGCCAAAGTTACCCACTTTCCATCGGGCTGTTTTTT
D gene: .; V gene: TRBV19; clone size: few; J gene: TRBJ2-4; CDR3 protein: CASSIGVTAKNIQYF; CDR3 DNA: TGTGCCAGTAGTATAGGGGTCACAGCCAAAAACATCCAGTACTTC
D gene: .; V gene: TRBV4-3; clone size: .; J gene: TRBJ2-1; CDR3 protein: CASSQMGDYNEQFF; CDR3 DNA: TGCGCCAGCAGCCAAATGGGCGATTACAATGAGCAGTTCTTC
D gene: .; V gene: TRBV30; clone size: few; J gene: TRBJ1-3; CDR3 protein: CAWTGGSGNTIYF; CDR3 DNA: TGTGCCTGGACAGGCGGCTCTGGAAACACCATATATTTT
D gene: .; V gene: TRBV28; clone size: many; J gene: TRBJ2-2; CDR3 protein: CASSSTRYSAGELFF; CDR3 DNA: TGTGCCAGCAGCTCGACCAGATATAGCGCCGGGGAGCTGTTTTTT
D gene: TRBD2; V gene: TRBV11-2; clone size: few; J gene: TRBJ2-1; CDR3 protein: CASSKGLLADPEQFF; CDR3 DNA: TGTGCCAGCAGCAAAGGGCTACTAGCGGACCCGGAGCAGTTCTTC
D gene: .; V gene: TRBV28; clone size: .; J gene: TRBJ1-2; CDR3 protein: CASSPRFDRPSNYGYTF; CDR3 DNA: TGTGCCAGCAGTCCCCGGTTTGACAGACCCTCTAACTATGGCTACACCTTC
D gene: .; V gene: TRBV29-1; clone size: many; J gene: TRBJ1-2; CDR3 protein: CSVTPEDSNYGYTF; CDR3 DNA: TGCAGCGTAACCCCGGAGGACTCTAACTATGGCTACACCTTC
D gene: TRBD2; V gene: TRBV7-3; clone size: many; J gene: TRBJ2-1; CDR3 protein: CASSPSGRWSNEQFF; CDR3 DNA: TGTGCCAGCAGCCCGAGCGGGAGATGGAGTAATGAGCAGTTCTTC
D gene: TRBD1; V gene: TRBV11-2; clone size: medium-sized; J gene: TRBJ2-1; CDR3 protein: CASHMGQGNNEQFF; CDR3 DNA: TGTGCCAGCCACATGGGACAGGGAAACAATGAGCAGTTCTTC